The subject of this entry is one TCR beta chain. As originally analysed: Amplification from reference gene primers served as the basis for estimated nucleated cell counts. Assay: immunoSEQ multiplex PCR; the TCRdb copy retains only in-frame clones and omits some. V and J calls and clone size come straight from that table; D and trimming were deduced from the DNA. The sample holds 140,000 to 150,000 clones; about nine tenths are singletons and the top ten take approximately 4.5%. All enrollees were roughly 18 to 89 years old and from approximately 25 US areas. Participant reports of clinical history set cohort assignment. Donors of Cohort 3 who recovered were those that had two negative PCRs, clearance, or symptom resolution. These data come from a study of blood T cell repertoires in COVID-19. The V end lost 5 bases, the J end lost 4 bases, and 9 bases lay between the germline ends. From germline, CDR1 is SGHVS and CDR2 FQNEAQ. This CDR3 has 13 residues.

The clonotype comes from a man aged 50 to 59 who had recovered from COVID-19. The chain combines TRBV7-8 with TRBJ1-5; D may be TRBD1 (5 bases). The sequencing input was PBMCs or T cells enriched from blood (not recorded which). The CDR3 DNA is TGTGCCAGCAGCAGGGGTAGTAATCAGCCCCAGCATTTT. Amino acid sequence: CASSRGSNQPQHF.